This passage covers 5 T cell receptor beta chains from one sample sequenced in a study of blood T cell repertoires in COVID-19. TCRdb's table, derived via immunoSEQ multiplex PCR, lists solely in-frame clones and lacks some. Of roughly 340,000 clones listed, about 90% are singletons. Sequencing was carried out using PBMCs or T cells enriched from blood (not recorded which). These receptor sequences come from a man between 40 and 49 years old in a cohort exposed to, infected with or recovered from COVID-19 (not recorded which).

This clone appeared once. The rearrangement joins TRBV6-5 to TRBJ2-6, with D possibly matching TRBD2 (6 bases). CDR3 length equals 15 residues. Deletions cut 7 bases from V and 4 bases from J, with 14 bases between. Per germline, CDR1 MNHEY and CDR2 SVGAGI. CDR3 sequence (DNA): TGTGCCAGCATAGGAGGGGTGGCAGGGGCCAACGTCCTGACTTTC. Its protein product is CASIGGVAGANVLTF.

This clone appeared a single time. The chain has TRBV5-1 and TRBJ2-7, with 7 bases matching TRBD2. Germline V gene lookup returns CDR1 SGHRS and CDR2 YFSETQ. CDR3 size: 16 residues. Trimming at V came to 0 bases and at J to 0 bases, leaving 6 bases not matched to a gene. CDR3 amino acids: CASSLAASGSSYEQYF. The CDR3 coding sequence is TGCGCCAGCAGCTTGGCGGCTAGCGGTAGCTCCTACGAGCAGTACTTC.

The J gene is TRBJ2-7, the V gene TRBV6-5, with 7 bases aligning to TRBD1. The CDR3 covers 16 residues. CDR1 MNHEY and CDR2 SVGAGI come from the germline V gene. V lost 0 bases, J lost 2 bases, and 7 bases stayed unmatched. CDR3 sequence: CASSYSIVGQAYEQYF. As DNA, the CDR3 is TGTGCCAGCAGTTACTCCATAGTCGGACAGGCCTACGAGCAGTACTTC.

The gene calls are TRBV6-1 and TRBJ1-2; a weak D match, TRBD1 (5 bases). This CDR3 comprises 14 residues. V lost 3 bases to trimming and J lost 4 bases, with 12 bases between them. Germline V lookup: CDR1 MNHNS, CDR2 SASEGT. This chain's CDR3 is CASSDGGYRYGYTF. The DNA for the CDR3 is TGTGCCAGCAGTGATGGGGGGTATCGCTATGGCTACACCTTC.

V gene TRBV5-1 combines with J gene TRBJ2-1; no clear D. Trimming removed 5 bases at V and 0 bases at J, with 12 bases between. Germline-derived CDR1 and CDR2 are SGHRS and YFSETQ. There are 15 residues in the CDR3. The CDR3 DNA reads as TGCGCCAGCAGGGGCCACCTGAGCTCCTACAATGAGCAGTTCTTC. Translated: CASRGHLSSYNEQFF. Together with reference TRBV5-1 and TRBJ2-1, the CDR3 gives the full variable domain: KAGVTQTPRYLIKTRGQQVTLSCSPISGHRSVSWYQQTPGQGLQFLFEYFSETQRNKGNFPGRFSGRQFSNSRSEMNVSTLELGDSALYLCASRGHLSSYNEQFFGPGTRLTVL.